This record concerns one T cell receptor (beta chain) sequence. The data originate from a study of blood T cell repertoires in COVID-19. The wider study: Samples came from the United States, Italy and Spain, spanning acute and convalescent COVID-19. PBMCs, B-cell-depleted T cells, or T cells were the source of the cDNA or gDNA that made up the material.

This CDR3 is 15 amino acids long. The germline V gene encodes CDR1 KGHSH and CDR2 LQKENI. J gave up 3 bases and V 4 bases, and 5 bases lay outside the gene matches. Libraries were prepared by immunoSEQ multiplex PCR; TCRdb keeps only in-frame clonotypes and omits some of them. The repertoire holds around 150,000 clones, around 85% seen once, with about 3.5% in the top ten. Sequencing was carried out using peripheral blood. The chain joins TRBV18 to TRBJ2-3; TRBD1 aligns across 9 bases. The sequence was collected from a man aged 65-85 years with acute or convalescent COVID-19. The CDR3 loop is CASSQGQGTTDTQYF. CDR3 nucleotide sequence: TGTGCCAGCTCACAAGGACAGGGGACTACAGATACGCAGTATTTT.